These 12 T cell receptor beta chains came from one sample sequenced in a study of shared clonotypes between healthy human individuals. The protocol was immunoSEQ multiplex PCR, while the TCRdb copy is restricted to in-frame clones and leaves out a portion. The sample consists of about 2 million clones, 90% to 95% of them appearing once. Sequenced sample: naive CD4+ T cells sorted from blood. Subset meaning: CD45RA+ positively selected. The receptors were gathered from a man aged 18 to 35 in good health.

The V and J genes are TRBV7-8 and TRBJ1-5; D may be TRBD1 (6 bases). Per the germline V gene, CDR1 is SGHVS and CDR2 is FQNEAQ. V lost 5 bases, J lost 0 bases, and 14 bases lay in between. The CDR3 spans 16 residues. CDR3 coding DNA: TGTGCCAGCAGCGCTACAGGGAGGGATAGCAATCAGCCCCAGCATTTT. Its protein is CASSATGRDSNQPQHF. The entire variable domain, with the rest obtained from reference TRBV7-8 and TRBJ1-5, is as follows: GAGVSQSPRYKVAKRGQDVALRCDPISGHVSLFWYQQALGQGPEFLTYFQNEAQLDKSGLPSDRFFAERPEGSVSTLKIQRTQQEDSAVYLCASSATGRDSNQPQHFGDGTRLSIL.

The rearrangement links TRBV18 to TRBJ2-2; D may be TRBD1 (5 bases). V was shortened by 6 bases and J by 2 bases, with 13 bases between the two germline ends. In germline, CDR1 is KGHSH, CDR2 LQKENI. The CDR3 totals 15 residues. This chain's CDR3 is CASSRSQGNTGELFF. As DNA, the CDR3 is TGTGCCAGCTCCCGGAGTCAGGGCAACACCGGGGAGCTGTTTTTT.

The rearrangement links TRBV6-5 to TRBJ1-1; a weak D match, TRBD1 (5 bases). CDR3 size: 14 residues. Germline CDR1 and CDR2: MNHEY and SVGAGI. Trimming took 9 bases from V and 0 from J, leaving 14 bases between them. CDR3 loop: CARNPGRLNTEAFF. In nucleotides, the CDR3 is TGTGCCAGGAACCCGGGACGGTTGAACACTGAAGCTTTCTTT.

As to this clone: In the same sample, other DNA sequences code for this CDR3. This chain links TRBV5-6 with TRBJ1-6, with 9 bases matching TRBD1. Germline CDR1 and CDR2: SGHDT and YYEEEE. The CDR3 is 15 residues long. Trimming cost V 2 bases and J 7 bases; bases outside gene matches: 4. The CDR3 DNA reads TGTGCCAGCAGCTTAGGAGGACAGGGGAATTCACCCCTCCACTTT. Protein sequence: CASSLGGQGNSPLHF.

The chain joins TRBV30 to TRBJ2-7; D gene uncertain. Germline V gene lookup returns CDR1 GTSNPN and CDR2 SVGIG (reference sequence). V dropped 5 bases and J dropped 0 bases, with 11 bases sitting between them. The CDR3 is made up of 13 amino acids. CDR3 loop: CAWGVNFSYEQYF. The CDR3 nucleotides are TGTGCCTGGGGGGTCAATTTCTCCTACGAGCAGTACTTC.

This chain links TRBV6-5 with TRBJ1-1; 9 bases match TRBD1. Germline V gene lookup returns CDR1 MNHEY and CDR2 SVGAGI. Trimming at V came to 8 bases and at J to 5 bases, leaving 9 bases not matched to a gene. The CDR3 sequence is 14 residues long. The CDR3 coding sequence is TGTGCCAGCCCCTCCCCGACAGGGGGGACTGAAGCTTTCTTT. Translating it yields CASPSPTGGTEAFF.

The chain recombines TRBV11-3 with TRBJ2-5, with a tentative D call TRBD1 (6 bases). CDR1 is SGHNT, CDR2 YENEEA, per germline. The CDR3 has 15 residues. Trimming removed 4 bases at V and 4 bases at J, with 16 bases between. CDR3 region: CASSSRQAHGETQYF. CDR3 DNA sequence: TGTGCCAGCAGCTCCAGACAGGCCCACGGAGAGACCCAGTACTTC.

DNA of the CDR3: TGTGCCAGCACTCTAGGTCAGCTACAAATAGGCTACACCTTC. It codes for CASTLGQLQIGYTF. The chain is built from TRBV28 and TRBJ1-2; D remains unclear. The length of the CDR3 is 14 residues. Trimming took 7 bases from V and 8 from J, leaving 20 bases between them. Germline CDR1 and CDR2: MDHEN and SYDVKM.

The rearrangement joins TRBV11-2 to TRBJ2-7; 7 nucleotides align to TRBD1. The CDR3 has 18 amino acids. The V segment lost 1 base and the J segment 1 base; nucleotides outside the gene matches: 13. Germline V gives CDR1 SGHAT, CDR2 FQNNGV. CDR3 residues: CASSLVGRWGQISYEQYF. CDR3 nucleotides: TGTGCCAGCAGCTTAGTTGGAAGATGGGGACAGATTTCCTACGAGCAGTACTTC.

The CDR3 coding sequence is TGTGCCAGCAGCGTCGGGACAGTGGGGCTCGATACGCAGTATTTT. This sequence encodes CASSVGTVGLDTQYF. The chain joins TRBV9 to TRBJ2-3; 7 bases match TRBD1. V was pared by 2 bases and J by 6 bases, with 9 bases of the junction left unmatched. Germline V CDR1 and CDR2: SGDLS, YYNGEE. The CDR3 consists of 15 residues.

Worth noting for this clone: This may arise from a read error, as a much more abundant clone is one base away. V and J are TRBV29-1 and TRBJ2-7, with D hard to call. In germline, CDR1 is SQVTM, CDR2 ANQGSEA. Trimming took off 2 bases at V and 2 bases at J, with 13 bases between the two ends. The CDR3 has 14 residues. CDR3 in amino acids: CSVESDTFPYEQYF. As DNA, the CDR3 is TGCAGCGTTGAAAGTGACACATTCCCCTACGAGCAGTACTTC.

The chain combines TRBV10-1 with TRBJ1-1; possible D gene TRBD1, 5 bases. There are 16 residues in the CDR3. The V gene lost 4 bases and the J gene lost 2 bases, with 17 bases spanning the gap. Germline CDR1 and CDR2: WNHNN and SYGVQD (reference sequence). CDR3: CASSVGTDWGNTEAFF. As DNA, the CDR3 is TGCGCCAGCAGTGTTGGGACTGACTGGGGAAACACTGAAGCTTTCTTT.